The entry that follows covers one TCR beta chain sequence. The antigen is undetermined. These data are taken from a study of blood T cells in healthy people across ages. Study-level results: In older individuals, TCR beta diversity per million T cells was lower, falling roughly linearly with age.

The study recruited healthy Caucasian donors from Russia who were aged about 6 to 100. CDR3 length equals 17 residues. Trimming stripped 0 bases from V and 7 bases from J, with 19 bases between. Germline-derived CDR1 and CDR2 are DFQATT and SNEGSKA (reference sequence). Primed by a sample-barcoded 5' primer and a J-beta primer mix, a second PCR proceeded for about 6 to 12 cycles. Through a template-switch adaptor with 12 random nucleotides, each cDNA molecule received a tag. TCRdb re-called the 5' RACE reads with MiXCR, one entry per CDR3 protein. The table has over a million distinct CDR3 sequences, roughly 43% seen once.

This chain connects TRBV20-1 to TRBJ1-6; no reliable D call. The sequencing sample was made of blood. The clonotype was recovered from a young woman in good health. CDR3: CSARDGSFLRANSPLHF. CDR3 DNA: TGCAGTGCTAGAGATGGGTCGTTCTTACGGGCCAATTCACCCCTCCACTTT.